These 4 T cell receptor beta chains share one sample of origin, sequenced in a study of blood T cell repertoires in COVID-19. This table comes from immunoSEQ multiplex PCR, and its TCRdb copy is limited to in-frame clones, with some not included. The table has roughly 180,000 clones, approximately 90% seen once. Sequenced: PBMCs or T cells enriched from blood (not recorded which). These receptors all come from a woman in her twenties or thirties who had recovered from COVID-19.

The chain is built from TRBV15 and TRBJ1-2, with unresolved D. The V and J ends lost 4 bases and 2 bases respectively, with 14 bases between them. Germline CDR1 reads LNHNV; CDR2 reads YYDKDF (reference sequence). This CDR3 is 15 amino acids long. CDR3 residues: CATSMRGRLNYGYTF. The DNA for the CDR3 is TGTGCCACCAGCATGAGAGGAAGACTCAACTATGGCTACACCTTC. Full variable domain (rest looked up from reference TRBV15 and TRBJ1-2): DAMVIQNPRYQVTQFGKPVTLSCSQTLNHNVMYWYQQKSSQAPKLLFHYYDKDFNNEADTPDNFQSRRPNTSFCFLDIRSPGLGDTAMYLCATSMRGRLNYGYTFGSGTRLTVV.

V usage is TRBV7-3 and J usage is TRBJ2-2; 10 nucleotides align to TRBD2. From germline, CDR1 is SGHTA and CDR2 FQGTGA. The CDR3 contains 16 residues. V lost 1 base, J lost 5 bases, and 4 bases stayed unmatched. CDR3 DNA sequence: TGTGCCAGCAGCTTAATAGCGGGGGGAGATACCGGGGAGCTGTTTTTT. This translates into CASSLIAGGDTGELFF. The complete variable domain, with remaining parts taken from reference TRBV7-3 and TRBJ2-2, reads GAGVSQTPSNKVTEKGKYVELRCDPISGHTALYWYRQSLGQGPEFLIYFQGTGAADDSGLPNDRFFAVRPEGSVSTLKIQRTERGDSAVYLCASSLIAGGDTGELFFGEGSRLTVL.

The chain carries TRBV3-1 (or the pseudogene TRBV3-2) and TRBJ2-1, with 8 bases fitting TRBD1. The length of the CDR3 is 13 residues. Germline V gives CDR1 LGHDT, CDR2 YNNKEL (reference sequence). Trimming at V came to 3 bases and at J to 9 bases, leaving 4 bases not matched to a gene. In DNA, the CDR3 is TGTGCCAGCAGCCAGGACAGGGTGGGTGAGCAGTTCTTC. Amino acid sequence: CASSQDRVGEQFF.

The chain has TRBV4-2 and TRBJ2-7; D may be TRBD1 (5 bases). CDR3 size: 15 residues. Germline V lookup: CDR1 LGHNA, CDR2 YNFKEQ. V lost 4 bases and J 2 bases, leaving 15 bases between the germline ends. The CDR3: CASSPYRGKPYEQYF. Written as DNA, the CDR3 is TGTGCCAGCAGCCCTTATAGGGGTAAGCCCTACGAGCAGTACTTC.